The entry below gives a single T cell receptor (beta chain) sequence along with its context. This CDR3 is also generated by other DNA sequences in the sample. Treatment here: randomized to nivolumab then ipilimumab (arm A) or the reverse (arm B). This entry belongs to a study of sequential checkpoint blockade in melanoma. Germline CDR1 reads SEHNR; CDR2 reads FQNEAQ (reference sequence). The CDR3 length is 16 residues. V trimming: 4 bases; J trimming: 0 bases; junction bases outside the gene matches: 6. Using immunoSEQ multiplex PCR, the repertoire was profiled, and TCRdb retains in-frame clones only, with some absent. The table includes 13,000 or so clones, 61% detected once.

This chain connects TRBV7-9 to TRBJ2-1; 7 nucleotides agree with TRBD1. The material sequenced was CD8+ T cells sorted from blood (inferred from file names), taken from a patient given nivolumab and ipilimumab in sequence. The source is a human donor with melanoma. In nucleotides, the CDR3 is TGTGCCAGCAGCTCCCTCAGGGGGAGCTCCTACAATGAGCAGTTCTTC. It codes for CASSSLRGSSYNEQFF. The full variable domain, completed using reference TRBV7-9 and TRBJ2-1, is DTGVSQNPRHKITKRGQNVTFRCDPISEHNRLYWYRQTLGQGPEFLTYFQNEAQLEKSRLLSDRFSAERPKGSFSTLEIQRTEQGDSAMYLCASSSLRGSSYNEQFFGPGTRLTVL.